These 17 T cell receptor beta chains originate from one sample sequenced in a study of control samples from healthy donors and cancer patients. Data came from immunoSEQ multiplex PCR; TCRdb stores just in-frame clones and leaves some out. The sample carries 130,000 or so clones, around nine tenths recorded once. Sequencing was done on a sample of blood. Every receptor here comes from a man over 45 in good health.

This clone was counted a single time. V is TRBV2 and J is TRBJ1-6; tentative D call: TRBD1 (5 bases). CDR1 SNHLY and CDR2 FYNNEI come from the germline V gene. V was shortened by 6 bases and J by 6 bases, with 18 bases between the two germline ends. This CDR3 spans 16 amino acids. CDR3: CASSAPRGSGNSPLHF. CDR3 nucleotide sequence: TGTGCCAGCAGCGCCCCGAGGGGCAGTGGTAATTCACCCCTCCACTTT.

This clone showed up just once. This chain connects TRBV7-3 to TRBJ2-5; D gene uncertain. Germline CDR1 SGHTA, CDR2 FQGTGA. CDR3 size: 10 residues. Deletions cut 8 bases from V and 1 base from J, with 2 bases between. This CDR3 reads CASGQETQYF. Written as DNA, the CDR3 is TGTGCCAGCGGCCAAGAGACCCAGTACTTC.

V gene TRBV2 combines with J gene TRBJ1-1; the D gene is possibly TRBD1 (6 bases). The CDR3 covers 14 residues. Germline-derived CDR1 and CDR2 are SNHLY and FYNNEI. With 0 bases removed from V and 4 bases from J, the gap between germline ends came to 9 bases. CDR3 protein: CASSEAAGVTEAFF. The CDR3 region has the DNA TGTGCCAGCAGTGAAGCAGCAGGGGTCACTGAAGCTTTCTTT.

The chain combines TRBV7-9 with TRBJ2-5, with D tentatively TRBD1 or TRBD2 (5 bases each). Between the trimmed V and J ends, which lost 4 bases and 5 bases, there was a span of 8 bases. Germline V lookup: CDR1 SEHNR, CDR2 FQNEAQ (reference sequence). The CDR3 is made up of 12 amino acids. The CDR3 reads CASSWGPETQYF. The CDR3 coding sequence is TGTGCCAGCAGCTGGGGACCGGAGACCCAGTACTTC.

The chain recombines TRBV13 with TRBJ1-1; TRBD1 agrees at 7 bases. The V gene's germline CDR1 is PRHDT and CDR2 FYEKMQ (reference sequence). This CDR3 has 18 amino acids. Unmatched junction bases numbered 16, after V lost 1 base and J lost 5 bases. In nucleotides, the CDR3 is TGTGCCAGCAGCTTAGTGCATACCGGGAGGGGGCTGGGAACTGAAGCTTTCTTT. Translating it yields CASSLVHTGRGLGTEAFF.

The V gene is TRBV18, the J gene TRBJ2-2, with 8 bases lining up with TRBD1. Trimming took 3 bases from V and 0 from J; bases not matched to a gene: 6. Germline V gene data show CDR1 as KGHSH and CDR2 as LQKENI. CDR3 length equals 17 residues. The CDR3: CASSPGTGAPNTGELFF. The CDR3 DNA sequence: TGTGCCAGCTCACCCGGGACAGGTGCTCCGAACACCGGGGAGCTGTTTTTT.

V and J are TRBV7-2 and TRBJ2-3; no definite D call. This CDR3 region has 15 residues. V was clipped by 5 bases and J by 1 base, with 13 bases between them. The germline CDR1 and CDR2 sequences are SGHTA and FQGNSA. CDR3: CASSTQISGTDTQYF. The CDR3 DNA is TGTGCCAGCAGCACTCAGATAAGTGGCACAGATACGCAGTATTTT.

The gene calls are TRBV2 and TRBJ1-2, with 7 bases identical to TRBD1. The germline CDR1 and CDR2 sequences are SNHLY and FYNNEI. The CDR3 has 13 amino acids. The junction had 6 bases not matched to a gene; V was cut back by 7 bases and J by 4 bases. CDR3 amino acids: CASNLDRVYGYTF. CDR3 sequence (DNA): TGTGCCAGCAATCTTGACAGGGTCTATGGCTACACCTTC.

The chain couples TRBV7-8 to TRBJ1-1; a possible D gene is TRBD1 (6 bases). Germline V gives CDR1 SGHVS, CDR2 FQNEAQ. The V and J ends lost 5 bases and 2 bases respectively, with 12 bases between them. This CDR3 region has 14 residues. The CDR3 spells CASSQGRTNTEAFF. In nucleotides, the CDR3 is TGTGCCAGCAGCCAGGGGAGAACCAACACTGAAGCTTTCTTT. Full variable domain (rest looked up from reference TRBV7-8 and TRBJ1-1): GAGVSQSPRYKVAKRGQDVALRCDPISGHVSLFWYQQALGQGPEFLTYFQNEAQLDKSGLPSDRFFAERPEGSVSTLKIQRTQQEDSAVYLCASSQGRTNTEAFFGQGTRLTVV.

This chain uses TRBV28 with TRBJ2-3, with 10 positions matching TRBD1. The CDR3 has 14 amino acids. Germline CDR1 and CDR2: MDHEN and SYDVKM. V gave up 10 bases and J gave up 4 bases; unmatched junction bases: 8. In nucleotides, the CDR3 is TGTGCCATAGCGGGACAGGGGATTGCAGATACGCAGTATTTT. The encoded protein is CAIAGQGIADTQYF.

Concerning this clone: The sample carries other DNA sequences with the same CDR3. The chain employs TRBV4-1 and TRBJ2-5; 14 bases match TRBD2. Per the germline V gene, CDR1 is MGHRA and CDR2 is YSYEKL. With V trimmed by 0 bases and J by 1 base, 4 bases remained unmatched. This CDR3 is 18 amino acids long. The CDR3 reads CASSQDLGLAGGQETQYF. CDR3 nucleotides: TGCGCCAGCAGCCAAGATTTAGGACTAGCGGGGGGCCAAGAGACCCAGTACTTC.

CDR3 sequence reads: CASSVEGLLRDEQYF. CDR3 DNA sequence: TGTGCCAGCAGCGTAGAAGGATTACTAAGGGACGAGCAGTACTTC. This rearrangement joins TRBV9 to TRBJ2-7; no clear D gene. This CDR3 region has 15 residues. Germline CDR1 reads SGDLS; CDR2 reads YYNGEE. V was pared by 0 bases and J by 5 bases, with 15 bases between.

The rearrangement joins TRBV30 to TRBJ1-1; 11 positions agree with TRBD1. Per the germline V gene, CDR1 is GTSNPN and CDR2 is SVGIG (reference sequence). V lost 7 bases, J lost 5 bases, and 9 bases stayed unmatched. There are 14 residues in the CDR3. For the CDR3, the DNA is TGTGCCTTCTCCGGGGGGACAGGGGGTACTGAAGCTTTCTTT. Translation gives CAFSGGTGGTEAFF.

The V call is TRBV27, the J call TRBJ2-3; unclear D gene. Germline V gene lookup returns CDR1 MNHEY and CDR2 SMNVEV (reference sequence). Trimming removed 5 bases at V and 2 bases at J, with 5 bases between. CDR3 length: 12 amino acids. The chain's CDR3 is CASSHPTDTQYF. The CDR3 nucleotides are TGTGCCAGCAGTCACCCCACAGATACGCAGTATTTT.

V gene TRBV7-8 combines with J gene TRBJ2-1, with 10 bases identical to TRBD1. The CDR3 totals 17 residues. V shed 7 bases and J 8 bases; nucleotides not matched to a gene: 17. The germline gives CDR1 SGHVS, CDR2 FQNEAQ. The DNA of the CDR3 is TGTGCCAGCAACCGAAGGAAGGGGACAGGGGTTTTGGATGAGCAGTTCTTC. Translated, it gives CASNRRKGTGVLDEQFF.

The J gene is TRBJ2-1, the V gene TRBV5-1, with 8 bases that match TRBD1. The V gene's germline CDR1 is SGHRS and CDR2 YFSETQ. This CDR3 is 15 amino acids long. J gave up 4 bases and V 3 bases, and 6 bases lay outside the gene matches. The CDR3 DNA is TGCGCCAGCAGCTCGGACAGGGTGTCGTACAATGAGCAGTTCTTC. This codes for CASSSDRVSYNEQFF.

The V and J genes are TRBV29-1 and TRBJ2-3; the D gene is possibly TRBD2 (6 bases). Per the germline V gene, CDR1 is SQVTM and CDR2 is ANQGSEA. V was cut by 0 bases and J by 5 bases, with 12 bases left in between. The CDR3 has 14 residues. CDR3 in amino acids: CSVEDWRSGDTQYF. The CDR3 coding sequence is TGCAGCGTTGAAGATTGGCGTAGCGGAGATACGCAGTATTTT.